The 22 T cell receptor beta chains given below trace back to one sample, sequenced in a study of blood T cell repertoires in COVID-19. Assay used: immunoSEQ multiplex PCR; TCRdb lists only in-frame clones, some missing. The profile shows 120,000 or so clones, 85% of them singletons. Sequencing input: peripheral blood. Receptors were obtained from a woman older than 75 with acute or convalescent COVID-19.

The chain couples TRBV27 to TRBJ2-5; possible D gene TRBD2, 6 bases. V was cut by 3 bases and J by 2 bases, with 10 bases left in between. Germline CDR1 MNHEY, CDR2 SMNVEV (reference sequence). The CDR3 runs to 14 residues. The CDR3, as DNA: TGTGCCAGCAGTTTTGCGGGGCAACAAGAGACCCAGTACTTC. It codes for CASSFAGQQETQYF.

A single count supports this clone. This chain joins TRBV18 and TRBJ1-2; 8 nucleotides line up with TRBD1. CDR1 KGHSH and CDR2 LQKENI come from the germline V gene. Trimming cost V 5 bases and J 5 bases; bases outside gene matches: 10. The CDR3 is made up of 15 amino acids. CDR3 in amino acids: CASSSGQGPLYGYTF. The DNA of the CDR3 is TGTGCCAGCTCATCAGGACAGGGCCCGTTATATGGCTACACCTTC.

This rearrangement joins TRBV18 to TRBJ2-6; no firm D call. This CDR3 comprises 19 residues. V was clipped by 4 bases and J by 1 base, with 20 bases between them. Looked up from germline, CDR1 is KGHSH and CDR2 is LQKENI. This chain's CDR3 is CASSRLGTAPLSGANVLTF. The CDR3 DNA reads as TGTGCCAGCTCACGACTCGGAACGGCTCCTCTTTCTGGGGCCAACGTCCTGACTTTC.

The chain joins TRBV2 to TRBJ1-2; the D is unclear. Trimming left V 7 bases short and J 7 bases short, with 13 bases between. The germline CDR1 and CDR2 sequences are SNHLY and FYNNEI. The CDR3 has 12 residues. CDR3 sequence: CASIKGGFGYTF. In nucleotides, the CDR3 is TGTGCCAGCATTAAAGGAGGGTTTGGCTACACCTTC.

This chain connects TRBV5-1 to TRBJ2-3, with 9 bases matching TRBD1. The J segment lost 1 base and the V segment lost 2 bases, leaving 5 bases of the junction unmatched. From germline, CDR1 is SGHRS and CDR2 YFSETQ. The CDR3 consists of 16 residues. The CDR3 spells CASSLQGAGGTDTQYF. The CDR3 coding sequence is TGCGCCAGCAGCTTACAGGGGGCGGGTGGCACAGATACGCAGTATTTT.

This clone was recorded only once. This chain connects TRBV10-1 to TRBJ1-5; D not certain. The V and J ends lost 6 bases and 5 bases respectively, with 11 bases between them. The CDR3 has 13 amino acids. Per germline, CDR1 WNHNN and CDR2 SYGVQD (reference sequence). CDR3 DNA sequence: TGCGCCAGCAGGTTAGGAGGCGATCAGCCCCAGCATTTT. This translates into CASRLGGDQPQHF.

This chain uses TRBV7-2 with TRBJ2-2; 9 bases are shared with TRBD2. J was trimmed by 7 bases and V by 10 bases; bases with no gene match: 19. CDR1 and CDR2 (germline): SGHTA, FQGNSA. This CDR3 has 17 residues. CDR3 coding DNA: TGTGCCACCCATGCCTTTGGACTAGCGTTGGGCGGCGGGGAGCTGTTTTTT. This translates into CATHAFGLALGGGELFF.

A single count supports this clone. Germline and junction disagree at one end, which may indicate a read error. The genes are TRBV18 and TRBJ2-1, with unresolved D. Germline V gene lookup returns CDR1 KGHSH and CDR2 LQKENI. CDR3 size: 14 residues. CDR3 protein: CASSPQQNYNEQFF. The CDR3 DNA follows: TGTGCCAGCTCCCCACAACAGAACTACAATGAGCAGTTCTTC.

The V gene is TRBV5-1, the J gene TRBJ1-2; tentatively, D is TRBD1 (5 bases). The CDR3 extends over 13 amino acids. Germline values: CDR1 SGHRS, CDR2 YFSETQ. V lost 4 bases and J lost 7, with 14 bases in between. DNA of the CDR3: TGCGCCAGCAGCCCGACGGGGGAGCTTGGCTACACCTTC. This sequence encodes CASSPTGELGYTF.

The chain has TRBV6-6 and TRBJ2-5; possible D gene TRBD2, 6 bases. Looked up from germline, CDR1 is MNHNY and CDR2 is SVGAGI (reference sequence). V was cut by 7 bases and J by 5 bases, with 17 bases left in between. The CDR3 has 14 amino acids. This CDR3 reads CASNGGGSGETQYF. In DNA, the CDR3 is TGTGCCAGCAACGGAGGAGGGTCGGGGGAGACCCAGTACTTC.

Points on this clone: The junction differs from germline at one of its ends, possibly a read error. The chain couples TRBV2 to TRBJ2-3; D is uncertain. In germline, CDR1 is SNHLY, CDR2 FYNNEI. This CDR3 has 11 residues. The CDR3 is CASSDRQDEVF. The CDR3 DNA is TGTGCCAGCAGTGATCGCCAGGATGAAGTTTTT.

J is TRBJ1-5 and V is TRBV28; 7 nucleotides match TRBD1. CDR3 size: 12 residues. CDR1 and CDR2 (germline): MDHEN, SYDVKM. V trimming: 11 bases; J trimming: 2 bases; junction bases outside the gene matches: 3. The DNA of the CDR3 is TGTGCCGCAGGGGGGCGCAATCAGCCCCAGCATTTT. Protein sequence: CAAGGRNQPQHF.

V usage is TRBV6-5 and J usage is TRBJ1-6; D may be TRBD1 (5 bases). Germline assignment: CDR1 MNHEY and CDR2 SVGAGI. The CDR3 has 12 residues. V lost 7 bases and J 14 bases, leaving 15 bases between the germline ends. Here the CDR3 DNA reads TGTGCCAGCATTGGACATCGCTCGGCCCTCCACTTT. The encoded protein is CASIGHRSALHF.

V usage is TRBV6-5 and J usage is TRBJ1-1, with D hard to call. Germline V CDR1 and CDR2: MNHEY, SVGAGI. The CDR3 has 13 amino acids. V lost 1 base and J 2 bases, leaving 5 bases between the germline ends. This CDR3 is CASSYFSNTEAFF. The DNA for the CDR3 is TGTGCCAGCAGTTACTTCAGTAACACTGAAGCTTTCTTT.

The CDR3: CASSSPGGNTGELFF. The CDR3 DNA is TGTGCCAGCAGCTCCCCGGGGGGGAACACCGGGGAGCTGTTTTTT. V is TRBV28 and J is TRBJ2-2; 7 nucleotides line up with TRBD2. Germline V CDR1 and CDR2: MDHEN, SYDVKM. Trimming cost V 6 bases and J 1 base; bases outside gene matches: 5. CDR3 length equals 15 residues.

The V and J genes are TRBV6-5 and TRBJ2-3; tentatively, D is TRBD1 (5 bases). Trimming removed 2 bases at V and 1 base at J, with 7 bases between. Per the germline V gene, CDR1 is MNHEY and CDR2 is SVGAGI. The CDR3 is 14 residues long. The CDR3 DNA reads as TGTGCCAGCAGTTACAGGGGCGGCACAGATACGCAGTATTTT. It yields the protein CASSYRGGTDTQYF.

This clone was seen just once. The chain has TRBV15 and TRBJ2-2; D might be TRBD1 (6 bases). There are 15 residues in the CDR3. Between the trimmed V and J ends, which lost 3 bases and 2 bases, there was a span of 10 bases. Germline CDR1 reads LNHNV; CDR2 reads YYDKDF (reference sequence). CDR3 loop: CATSSRQDNTGELFF. The DNA of the CDR3 is TGTGCCACCAGCAGTAGACAGGATAACACCGGGGAGCTGTTTTTT.

The chain couples TRBV5-4 to TRBJ1-6; D not certain. Looked up from germline, CDR1 is SGHNT and CDR2 is YYREEE (reference sequence). This CDR3 is 14 amino acids long. V gave up 1 base and J gave up 8 bases, with 10 bases separating them. CDR3 in DNA: TGTGCCAGCAGCTTGCGGGAGGGCCATTCACCCCTCCACTTT. Protein sequence: CASSLREGHSPLHF.

The chain employs TRBV15 and TRBJ1-6, with D perhaps matching TRBD1 (6 bases). The CDR3 runs 14 residues. The germline V and J ends were trimmed by 1 base and 5 bases, with 6 bases remaining between them. The germline V gene has CDR1 LNHNV and CDR2 YYDKDF (reference sequence). The CDR3 here is CATSRGQDNSPLHF. In nucleotides, the CDR3 is TGTGCCACCAGCAGAGGACAGGATAATTCACCCCTCCACTTT.

CDR3 sequence (DNA): TGTGCCAGCAGCCCGGGACAGTACGGCGAGCAGTACGTC. It encodes CASSPGQYGEQYV. This rearrangement joins TRBV12-3 or TRBV12-4 to TRBJ2-7; TRBD1 aligns across 7 bases. V trimming: 6 bases; J trimming: 6 bases; junction bases outside the gene matches: 8. The CDR3 loop spans 13 amino acids.

The rearrangement uses TRBV5-1 and TRBJ1-6; D perhaps matches TRBD1 (6 bases). The CDR3 is 13 amino acids. Deletions cut 0 bases from V and 9 bases from J, with 7 bases between. CDR1 SGHRS and CDR2 YFSETQ come from the germline V gene. The CDR3 coding sequence is TGCGCCAGCAGCTTGGCAGGGGTTTCACCCCTCCACTTT. It encodes CASSLAGVSPLHF.

The V call is TRBV6-2 or TRBV6-3, the J call TRBJ2-7, with D unclear. V gave up 7 bases and J gave up 2 bases, with 18 bases separating them. Per the germline V gene, CDR1 is MNHEY and CDR2 is SVGEGT. There are 15 residues in the CDR3. Here the CDR3 reads CASTPTPHRPYEQYF. CDR3 nucleotides: TGTGCCAGCACCCCGACCCCCCACAGACCCTACGAGCAGTACTTC.